This T cell receptor beta chain was sequenced in a study of human T cells and chemical hapten exposure. The wider study: In the roughly 24-week study, patients were dosed weekly with diphenylcyclopropenone on the scalp throughout. Small discrepancies in pooled library volume mainly accounted for the varying TCR yields per sample.

The study, taken as a whole, reports: With patch test score, the counts of PT1 expanded TCRs showed a positive correlation.

As for time point: patch test 1, 2 weeks after DPC sensitization. Treatment meaning: therapeutic diphenylcyclopropenone sensitization with weekly scalp DPC. Every donor had alopecia and was 18 to 70 years old; all were suitable for DPC. From the RACE reads, TCRdb called clonotypes with MiXCR, one entry per CDR3 protein. The repertoire holds 150,000 to 200,000 distinct CDR3 sequences, more than 20% seen once, with approximately 6.7% in the top ten. V was trimmed by 4 bases and J by 0 bases, leaving 9 bases between them. Germline CDR1 is SGHAT and CDR2 is FQNNGV. This CDR3 is 14 amino acids long. In its sample, this clonotype was seen a few times. The antigen is not known.

The chain couples TRBV11-2 to TRBJ1-1; the D is unclear. The sequencing used whole blood, collected in connection with sensitization to the hapten diphenylcyclopropenone (DPC). The TCR was taken from a woman in her 50s with alopecia areata. Some clones in this sample may be carry-over from other donors' samples. CDR3 DNA: TGTGCCAGCAGCTCCGAAATTATGAACACTGAAGCTTTCTTT. This gives the protein CASSSEIMNTEAFF.